This entry lists 31 T cell receptor beta chains sequenced from one sample in a study of Ad26.COV2.S vaccination and SARS-CoV-2 variants. Treatment here: roughly 20 received Ad26.COV2.S at low or high dose, single or two shots; five or six received placebo; per-sample allocation not given. Samples came from day 63 after the first vaccine or placebo injection. Measured with immunoSEQ multiplex PCR; TCRdb has only the in-frame clones, and not every one. The sample comprises some 240,000 clones, roughly nine tenths of which are singletons, and less than 3.5% rests with the top ten. Source: peripheral blood, taken in a trial of Ad26.COV2.S vaccine versus placebo. The receptors come from a person between 18 and 65 years old who received the Ad26.COV2.S COVID-19 vaccine or a placebo.

This clone was detected only a few times. The V and J genes are TRBV4-3 and TRBJ1-1; maybe TRBD1 (6 bases). Per germline, CDR1 LGHNA and CDR2 YSLEER. Between the trimmed V and J ends, which lost 6 bases and 1 base, there was a span of 15 bases. The CDR3 covers 15 residues. The CDR3 bases are TGCGCCAGCAGGTACGGGGGCCAGGGGAACACTGAAGCTTTCTTT. Residues: CASRYGGQGNTEAFF.

The chain is built from TRBV6-5 and TRBJ2-2; D gene ambiguous. CDR3 length: 11 residues. Trimming shortened V by 6 bases and J by 4 bases, and 3 bases separated the two germline ends. Germline V gene sequence: CDR1 MNHEY, CDR2 SVGAGI. CDR3 in amino acids: CASRGTGELFF. The CDR3 DNA is TGTGCCAGCAGGGGCACCGGGGAGCTGTTTTTT.

The chain employs TRBV7-8 and TRBJ2-7, with TRBD1 matching over 7 bases. CDR1 and CDR2 (germline): SGHVS, FQNEAQ. The V segment lost 5 bases and the J segment 3 bases; nucleotides outside the gene matches: 7. The CDR3 contains 14 residues. The CDR3 protein is CASSPRRQGYEQYV. The CDR3 nucleotides read TGTGCCAGCAGCCCGAGACGACAGGGCTACGAGCAGTACGTC.

This chain links TRBV7-6 with TRBJ2-3, with unresolved D. The CDR3 covers 13 residues. Germline assignment: CDR1 SGHVS and CDR2 FNYEAQ. V was pared by 0 bases and J by 2 bases, with 3 bases between. CDR3 protein: CASSLAYTDTQYF. For the CDR3, the DNA is TGTGCCAGCAGCTTAGCGTACACAGATACGCAGTATTTT. The variable domain in full, completed from reference TRBV7-6 and TRBJ2-3, reads GAGVSQSPRYKVTKRGQDVALRCDPISGHVSLYWYRQALGQGPEFLTYFNYEAQQDKSGLPNDRFSAERPEGSISTLTIQRTEQRDSAMYRCASSLAYTDTQYFGPGTRLTVL.

The chain recombines TRBV29-1 with TRBJ2-5; D may be TRBD2 (6 bases). Per germline, CDR1 SQVTM and CDR2 ANQGSEA. Trimming shortened V by 6 bases and J by 2 bases, and 13 bases separated the two germline ends. The CDR3 contains 13 residues. The CDR3, as DNA: TGCAGCGTGAACAGCGGGCTGCAAGAGACCCAGTACTTC. Translated: CSVNSGLQETQYF.

The V gene is TRBV21-1, the J gene TRBJ2-5. TRBV21-1 is classified as a pseudogene. The CDR3 runs to 14 residues. As DNA, the CDR3 is TGTGCTAGCAAGACCTACTCTTACCAAGAGACCCAGTACTTC. Translation gives CASKTYSYQETQYF.

The chain combines TRBV19 with TRBJ2-3; D gene unclear. V was cut by 8 bases and J by 2 bases, with 8 bases left in between. This CDR3 has 12 amino acids. The germline V gene encodes CDR1 LNHDA and CDR2 SQIVND (reference sequence). CDR3 region: CASGENTDTQYF. In DNA, the CDR3 is TGTGCCAGTGGGGAAAACACAGATACGCAGTATTTT. Variable domain in full (rest from reference TRBV19 and TRBJ2-3): DGGITQSPKYLFRKEGQNVTLSCEQNLNHDAMYWYRQDPGQGLRLIYYSQIVNDFQKGDIAEGYSVSREKKESFPLTVTSAQKNPTAFYLCASGENTDTQYFGPGTRLTVL.

The rearrangement joins TRBV9 to TRBJ1-3; perhaps TRBD1 as D (5 bases). Trimming pared 3 bases from V and 0 bases from J, leaving 10 bases between. CDR3 length: 15 amino acids. In germline, CDR1 is SGDLS, CDR2 YYNGEE. Here the CDR3 reads CASSGGTVSGNTIYF. The CDR3 DNA sequence: TGTGCCAGCAGCGGAGGGACCGTCTCTGGAAACACCATATATTTT.

As regards this clone: The conserved closing phenylalanine or tryptophan is absent in this CDR3, likely reflecting a read error. The DNA is omitted, as the CDR3 cannot be located on it reliably, and the CDR3 follows TCRdb's listing. This rearrangement joins TRBV6-4 to TRBJ2-4. Including both end residues, the CDR3 is 10 amino acids long. CDR1 and CDR2 from the germline V gene are MRHNA and SNTAGT. CDR3 region: CASSGVGASL.

CDR3 region: CASSFGWSGYEQYF. CDR3 in DNA: TGCGCCAGCAGCTTCGGGTGGTCAGGGTACGAGCAGTACTTC. The rearrangement uses TRBV5-1 and TRBJ2-7, with TRBD1 as a possible D gene (5 bases). Germline lookup yields CDR1 SGHRS and CDR2 YFSETQ. Trimming pared 2 bases from V and 4 bases from J, leaving 13 bases between. This CDR3 is 14 amino acids long.

V gene TRBV20-1 combines with J gene TRBJ1-6, with D perhaps matching TRBD1 (6 bases). Germline values: CDR1 DFQATT, CDR2 SNEGSKA (reference sequence). The CDR3 sequence is 15 residues long. V shed 3 bases and J shed 2 bases, with 11 bases lying between them. In nucleotides, the CDR3 is TGCAGTGCTAGTTATCAGGGGCCCTATAATTCACCCCTCCACTTT. Protein product: CSASYQGPYNSPLHF.

The chain is built from TRBV30 and TRBJ2-3; weak D call: TRBD2 (5 bases). Trimming took 7 bases from V and 1 from J, leaving 6 bases between them. Germline-derived CDR1 and CDR2 are GTSNPN and SVGIG (reference sequence). The CDR3 loop spans 11 amino acids. The CDR3 sequence: CAYGGTDTQYF. CDR3 DNA: TGTGCCTACGGGGGCACAGATACGCAGTATTTT.

The chain uses TRBV29-1 and TRBJ2-7; D is perhaps TRBD1 (5 bases). This CDR3 contains 12 residues. The V gene's germline CDR1 is SQVTM and CDR2 ANQGSEA. The V gene lost 7 bases and the J gene lost 3 bases, with 13 bases spanning the gap. The CDR3 spells CSAPSQGYEQYF. The CDR3 nucleotides are TGCAGCGCACCATCCCAGGGCTACGAGCAGTACTTC.

CDR3 bases: TGTGCCAGCAGCATTATCGGGACAGGGGATCCCCGGACCTCCTACAATGAGCAGTTCTTC. Amino acids: CASSIIGTGDPRTSYNEQFF. The genes are TRBV21-1 and TRBJ2-1; the DNA was not compared with TRBD1, the D call given in the table. TRBV21-1 is a known pseudogene. The CDR3 is 20 residues long.

The chain has TRBV30 and TRBJ1-5, with 10 bases matching TRBD1. Germline V gene lookup returns CDR1 GTSNPN and CDR2 SVGIG (reference sequence). J was trimmed by 7 bases and V by 4 bases; bases with no gene match: 10. The CDR3 totals 15 residues. CDR3 nucleotides: TGTGCCTGGACCCCTAAGGACAGGGGGAAACAGCCCCAGCATTTT. Its protein is CAWTPKDRGKQPQHF. The full variable domain, its missing parts supplied by reference TRBV30 and TRBJ1-5, is SQTIHQWPATLVQPVGSPLSLECTVEGTSNPNLYWYRQAAGRGLQLLFYSVGIGQISSEVPQNLSASRPQDRQFILSSKKLLLSDSGFYLCAWTPKDRGKQPQHFGDGTRLSIL.

The chain is built from TRBV7-2 and TRBJ1-2, with TRBD1 as a possible D gene (6 bases). V was trimmed by 0 bases and J by 6 bases, leaving 11 bases between them. Germline V lookup: CDR1 SGHTA, CDR2 FQGNSA. The CDR3 totals 14 residues. In DNA, the CDR3 is TGTGCCAGCAGCTTAGCGGGGGGCGCGAATGGCTACACCTTC. It specifies CASSLAGGANGYTF.

The chain recombines TRBV24-1 with TRBJ2-7; the D gene could be TRBD1 or TRBD2 (5 bases each). The CDR3 has 13 residues. Trimming left V 2 bases short and J 11 bases short, with 15 bases between. Germline V CDR1 and CDR2: KGHDR, SFDVKD. Written as DNA, the CDR3 is TGTGCCACCAGTGATTCCCGGGACGAGAAGAAGTACTTC. Encoded protein: CATSDSRDEKKYF.

The chain combines TRBV7-9 with TRBJ1-3; D is possibly TRBD1 (5 bases). The CDR3 loop spans 15 amino acids. Trimming took 2 bases from V and 0 from J, leaving 8 bases between them. Germline loops: CDR1 SEHNR, CDR2 FQNEAQ (reference sequence). The CDR3 nucleotides are TGTGCCAGCAGCTTACAGGGAAACTCTGGAAACACCATATATTTT. This encodes CASSLQGNSGNTIYF.

The chain carries TRBV11-2 and TRBJ2-2; TRBD2 matches 9 bases. The CDR3 spans 16 residues. Trimming took 2 bases from V and 7 from J; bases not matched to a gene: 8. Germline V gives CDR1 SGHAT, CDR2 FQNNGV. This CDR3 is CASSLSLAGLGGELFF. The CDR3 nucleotides read TGTGCCAGCAGCTTAAGCCTAGCGGGATTAGGCGGGGAGCTGTTTTTT.

This chain's CDR3 is CASSLVGGTNEKLFF. In DNA form, the CDR3 reads TGTGCCAGCAGCTTAGTTGGGGGAACTAATGAAAAACTGTTTTTT. The chain recombines TRBV7-9 with TRBJ1-4; tentative D call: TRBD1 (5 bases). The CDR3 contains 15 residues. Looked up from germline, CDR1 is SEHNR and CDR2 is FQNEAQ (reference sequence). Trimming took 1 base from V and 1 from J, leaving 7 bases between them. The entire variable domain, with the rest obtained from reference TRBV7-9 and TRBJ1-4, is as follows: DTGVSQNPRHKITKRGQNVTFRCDPISEHNRLYWYRQTLGQGPEFLTYFQNEAQLEKSRLLSDRFSAERPKGSFSTLEIQRTEQGDSAMYLCASSLVGGTNEKLFFGSGTQLSVL.

This sequence joins TRBV7-9 and TRBJ2-5; D gene uncertain. The CDR3 contains 13 residues. The germline V gene encodes CDR1 SEHNR and CDR2 FQNEAQ (reference sequence). V lost 1 base to trimming and J lost 1 base, with 4 bases between them. CDR3 in DNA: TGTGCCAGCAGCTTAGTCCTCCAAGAGACCCAGTACTTC. Its translation is CASSLVLQETQYF.

V is TRBV19 and J is TRBJ2-2; TRBD1 or TRBD2 may be the D gene (5 bases each). The CDR3 loop spans 14 amino acids. In germline, CDR1 is LNHDA, CDR2 SQIVND (reference sequence). V was trimmed by 7 bases and J by 6 bases, leaving 15 bases between them. The CDR3 reads CASNRGRLAGELFF. As DNA, the CDR3 is TGTGCCAGTAACCGGGGCCGGCTGGCCGGGGAGCTGTTTTTT.

The chain employs TRBV6-6 and TRBJ2-2; possible D gene TRBD2, 6 bases. V dropped 6 bases and J dropped 3 bases, with 14 bases sitting between them. The CDR3 sequence is 15 residues long. Germline CDR1 MNHNY, CDR2 SVGAGI (reference sequence). The CDR3 loop is CASRLRDSYTGELFF. Here the CDR3 DNA reads TGTGCCAGCAGGTTACGGGACTCCTACACCGGGGAGCTGTTTTTT.

J is TRBJ1-5 and V is TRBV27; 10 nucleotides align to TRBD1. Losses at the gene ends were 6 bases for V and 8 bases for J; bases not matched to a gene: 4. The V gene's germline CDR1 is MNHEY and CDR2 SMNVEV (reference sequence). The CDR3 has 13 residues. The CDR3 is CASSWTGGKPQHF. Written as DNA, the CDR3 is TGTGCCAGCAGCTGGACAGGGGGGAAGCCCCAGCATTTT.

This clone was detected only once. The chain combines TRBV2 with TRBJ2-2; 11 nucleotides match TRBD2. Germline V gene lookup returns CDR1 SNHLY and CDR2 FYNNEI. With 5 bases clipped from V and 6 bases from J, the junction kept 5 bases outside the gene matches. The CDR3 consists of 15 residues. The CDR3 bases are TGTGCCAGCAGTCAACTAGCGGGAGTTTCCGGGGAGCTGTTTTTT. The encoded protein is CASSQLAGVSGELFF.

The chain joins TRBV6-2 or TRBV6-3 to TRBJ2-7, with D possibly matching TRBD2 (6 bases). This CDR3 contains 12 residues. Per germline, CDR1 MNHEY and CDR2 SVGEGT. The V end lost 4 bases, the J end lost 7 bases, and 11 bases lay between the germline ends. CDR3 sequence: CASSFAGREQYV. The CDR3 DNA follows: TGTGCCAGCAGTTTCGCAGGGAGGGAGCAGTACGTC.

This chain connects TRBV3-1 (or the pseudogene TRBV3-2) to TRBJ2-1; no clear D gene. This CDR3 is 13 amino acids long. Trimming left V 0 bases short and J 4 bases short, with 4 bases between. Germline V gene sequence: CDR1 LGHDT, CDR2 YNNKEL (reference sequence). The CDR3 loop reads CASSQDRYNEQFF. The DNA for the CDR3 is TGTGCCAGCAGCCAAGACCGTTACAATGAGCAGTTCTTC.

The V and J genes are TRBV19 and TRBJ1-6; possible D gene TRBD1, 6 bases. The CDR3 consists of 13 residues. Trimming pared 8 bases from V and 8 bases from J, leaving 13 bases between. Germline-derived CDR1 and CDR2 are LNHDA and SQIVND (reference sequence). The CDR3 is CASRRTEYSPLHF. CDR3 DNA sequence: TGTGCCAGTCGGAGGACAGAGTATTCACCCCTCCACTTT.

This chain joins TRBV24-1 and TRBJ2-2, with D maybe TRBD1 (7 bases). Germline V lookup: CDR1 KGHDR, CDR2 SFDVKD. This CDR3 has 16 amino acids. The V gene lost 2 bases and the J gene lost 6 bases, with 15 bases spanning the gap. CDR3 DNA sequence: TGTGCCACCAGTGATTCTACCAGGGGGGTGGCCGGGGAGCTGTTTTTT. This encodes CATSDSTRGVAGELFF.

The chain uses TRBV3-1 (or the pseudogene TRBV3-2) and TRBJ1-2; the match to TRBD1 covers 10 bases. The CDR3 runs to 13 residues. The V and J ends lost 8 bases and 4 bases, in that order; junction bases with no gene match: 4. Germline loops: CDR1 LGHDT, CDR2 YNNKEL (reference sequence). The CDR3 sequence: CASGRTGGYGYTF. CDR3 in DNA: TGTGCCAGCGGCCGGACAGGGGGCTATGGCTACACCTTC.

The chain is built from TRBV10-3 and TRBJ1-2, with 10 bases aligning to TRBD1. V shed 6 bases and J 6 bases; nucleotides not matched to a gene: 7. CDR3 length: 14 residues. Germline V gene data show CDR1 as ENHRY and CDR2 as SYGVKD. CDR3 DNA: TGTGCCATCAGGCCGGACAGGGGGGTTGATGGCTACACCTTC. This encodes CAIRPDRGVDGYTF.